The 6 T cell receptor beta chains presented below share a single source sample, sequenced in a study of regulatory T cells in long-lasting Graves disease. Through Arm-PCR of CDR3 regions and iRepertoire HTBI primers, TCR beta libraries were built. A single record per CDR3 protein comes from TCRdb applying MiXCR to the multiplex PCR reads. Of roughly 500,000 distinct CDR3 sequences in the sample, less than 25% were seen once. Time point: persistent/refractory GD, antithyroid drugs over 5 years with positive TRAb. The TCR library was made from RNA extracted from PBMCs. The sequences come from peripheral blood mononuclear cells (PBMCs), collected when the disease was refractory, from a patient treated with antithyroid drugs. Every receptor here comes from a female donor with Graves disease.

A word on this clonotype: A read error may be the cause here, since a much bigger clone is one base away. V usage is TRBV2 and J usage is TRBJ2-6, with D possibly matching TRBD2 (6 bases). Germline V lookup: CDR1 SNHLY, CDR2 FYNNEI. The CDR3 totals 15 residues. V lost 5 bases to trimming and J lost 0 bases, with 8 bases between them. The CDR3 here is CASSSGSSGANVLTF. CDR3 DNA sequence: TGTGCCAGCAGTTCCGGGAGCTCTGGGGCCAACGTCCTGACTTTC.

As concerns this clonotype: The junction departs from germline at one end; a sequencing error may be responsible. V usage is TRBV5-5 and J usage is TRBJ2-2; D perhaps matches TRBD1 (6 bases). Looked up from germline, CDR1 is SGHKS and CDR2 is YYEKEE (reference sequence). The CDR3 spans 17 residues. CDR3 region: CASSPVRDTSNTRELFF. In DNA form, the CDR3 reads TGTGCCAGCAGCCCAGTCCGGGACACCTCGAACACCAGGGAGCTGTTTTTT. Full variable domain (remainder filled in from reference TRBV5-5 and TRBJ2-2): DAGVTQSPTHLIKTRGQQVTLRCSPISGHKSVSWYQQVLGQGPQFIFQYYEKEERGRGNFPDRFSARQFPNYSSELNVNALLLGDSALYLCASSPVRDTSNTRELFFGEGSRLTVL.

This clonotype has more than one count but fewer than ten. The genes are TRBV7-9 and TRBJ2-5; D is possibly TRBD2 (6 bases). Trimming shortened V by 11 bases and J by 1 base, and 17 bases separated the two germline ends. CDR1 is SEHNR, CDR2 FQNEAQ, per germline (reference sequence). This CDR3 comprises 14 residues. CDR3 DNA: TGTGCCTCGGGGCGCGGGATGGGCCAAGAGACCCAGTACTTC. Protein product: CASGRGMGQETQYF.

This clonotype was counted ten times or more. The chain recombines TRBV28 with TRBJ1-5; D remains ambiguous. The CDR3 has 13 residues. Trimming left V 6 bases short and J 2 bases short, with 8 bases between. CDR1 is MDHEN and CDR2 is SYDVKM in the germline V gene. CDR3 region: CASSAAGNQPQHF. CDR3 nucleotide sequence: TGTGCCAGCAGCGCCGCGGGCAATCAGCCCCAGCATTTT.

There are many counts of this clonotype. This chain joins TRBV27 and TRBJ2-5, with D hard to call. CDR3 length: 14 residues. V lost 3 bases, J lost 1 base, and 9 bases lay in between. Germline loops: CDR1 MNHEY, CDR2 SMNVEV (reference sequence). The CDR3 sequence: CASSFQAAQETQYF. The CDR3, as DNA: TGTGCCAGCAGTTTCCAGGCAGCCCAAGAGACCCAGTACTTC.

There are many counts of this clonotype. Here the CDR3 DNA reads TGTGCCAGCAGCAGAAGACAGGGTTGGGAGACCCAGTACTTC. It is translated as CASSRRQGWETQYF. V usage is TRBV28 and J usage is TRBJ2-5, with 7 positions matching TRBD1. This CDR3 contains 14 residues. Per the germline V gene, CDR1 is MDHEN and CDR2 is SYDVKM. V was clipped by 6 bases and J by 5 bases; unmatched bases: 9.